A selection of T cell receptor beta chains follows, all from one sample in a study of post-analysis software for immune sequencing data. MiXCR, run by TCRdb on the PCR reads, gives a single entry per CDR3 protein. The sample contains under 900,000 distinct CDR3 sequences, about 53% of which appear only once. The sequenced sample consisted of blood. The receptors come from a girl between 10 and 17 years old with multiple sclerosis. Each CDR3 is given with its conserved first and last residue. The D gene is left open where the match is weak. Clone size, where shown, is once, few, many, or a class for clones that have expanded.

J gene | V gene | D gene | clone size | CDR3 protein | CDR3 DNA
TRBJ2-7 | TRBV27 | NA | NA | CASSLLPGPRGGYEQYF | TGTGCCAGCAGTTTACTGCCCGGCCCCAGGGGGGGATACGAGCAGTACTTC
TRBJ1-2 | TRBV12-3/TRBV12-4 | TRBD1 | few | CASSGQGAFYGYTF | TGTGCCAGCAGTGGACAGGGGGCGTTCTATGGCTACACCTTC
TRBJ1-1 | TRBV10-3 | TRBD1 | few | CAISSPGQGRTEAFF | TGTGCCATCAGTAGTCCGGGACAGGGGCGGACTGAAGCTTTCTTT
TRBJ2-7 | TRBV20-1 | NA | few | CSASGGTSYEQYF | TGCAGTGCTAGCGGGGGGACATCCTACGAGCAGTACTTC
TRBJ1-5 | TRBV6-5 | NA | NA | CASSYSDNQPQHF | TGTGCCAGCAGTTACTCTGACAATCAGCCCCAGCATTTT
TRBJ2-1 | TRBV20-1 | TRBD2 | NA | CSAARTSGTLYNEQFF | TGCAGTGCTGCCCGGACTAGCGGGACACTTTACAATGAGCAGTTCTTC
TRBJ1-5 | TRBV5-8 | NA | NA | CASSKTGFSNQPQHF | TGTGCCAGCAGCAAGACGGGCTTTAGCAATCAGCCCCAGCATTTT
TRBJ1-1 | TRBV12-3/TRBV12-4 | NA | NA | CASSVLGGGLHLDTEAFF | TGTGCCAGCTCCGTCCTGGGAGGGGGGCTTCACTTGGACACTGAAGCTTTCTTT
TRBJ2-7 | TRBV12-3/TRBV12-4 | NA | NA | CASSSPGRGVLDEQYF | TGTGCCAGCAGTTCCCCGGGAAGGGGAGTCTTGGACGAGCAGTACTTC
TRBJ2-1 | TRBV9 | TRBD2 | NA | CASSVGGLAGGPGDRNEQFF | TGTGCCAGCAGCGTAGGCGGACTAGCGGGAGGGCCAGGTGATAGGAATGAGCAGTTCTTC
TRBJ1-5 | TRBV20-1 | NA | NA | CSARSPWVEGHQPQHF | TGCAGTGCTAGATCCCCCTGGGTGGAGGGGCATCAGCCCCAGCATTTT
TRBJ2-7 | TRBV10-3 | NA | NA | CAISVPPYEQYF | TGTGCCATCAGTGTCCCCCCTTACGAGCAGTACTTC
TRBJ2-1 | TRBV12-3/TRBV12-4 | NA | NA | CASSYRGNEQFF | TGTGCCAGCAGTTATAGGGGGAATGAGCAGTTCTTC
TRBJ2-7 | TRBV3-1 | TRBD2 | NA | CASTHSGGNYEQYF | TGTGCCAGTACCCATAGCGGGGGGAACTACGAGCAGTACTTC
TRBJ2-7 | TRBV5-6 | TRBD1 | few | CASRDRGFTYEQYF | TGTGCCAGCAGGGACAGGGGGTTCACCTACGAGCAGTACTTC
TRBJ2-6 | TRBV27 | NA | many | CASSSLSGANVLTF | TGTGCCAGCAGTTCCCTCTCTGGGGCCAACGTCCTGACTTTC